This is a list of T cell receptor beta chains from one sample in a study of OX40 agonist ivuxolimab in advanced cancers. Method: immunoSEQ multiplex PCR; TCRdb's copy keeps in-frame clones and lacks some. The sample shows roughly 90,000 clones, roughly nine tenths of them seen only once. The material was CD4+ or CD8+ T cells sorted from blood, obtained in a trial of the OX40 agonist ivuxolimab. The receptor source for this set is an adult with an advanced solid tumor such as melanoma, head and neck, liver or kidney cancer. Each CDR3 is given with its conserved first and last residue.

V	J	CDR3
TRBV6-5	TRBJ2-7	CASSPGQSYEQYF
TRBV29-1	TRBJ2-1	CSGRGLVYNEQFF
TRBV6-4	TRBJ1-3	CASRRDRDSGNTIYF
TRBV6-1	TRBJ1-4	CASSTAWGRSEKLFF
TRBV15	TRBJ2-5	CATSRDSLSETQYF
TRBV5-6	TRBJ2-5	CASSAGLEYQETQYF
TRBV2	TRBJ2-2	CASSEAAITNTGELFF
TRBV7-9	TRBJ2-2	CASSLTSGRAIGELFF
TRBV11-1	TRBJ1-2	CASSGRRGSNYGYTF
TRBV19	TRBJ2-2	CASSIVTGRFTGELFF
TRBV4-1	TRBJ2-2	CASSPGTGNAGELFF
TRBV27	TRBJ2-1	CASSLKFVLASGLYDNEQFF
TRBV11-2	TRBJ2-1	CASSLGIYNEQFF
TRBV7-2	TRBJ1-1	CASSFTGDPNTEAFF
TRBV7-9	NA	CASRRTSGTYEQYF
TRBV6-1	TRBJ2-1	CASTHRGSSYNEQFF
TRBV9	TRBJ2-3	CASSVLAGGWDTQYF
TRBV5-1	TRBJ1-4	CASRTGREDEKLFF
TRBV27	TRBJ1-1	CASSLWGQGFMNTEAFF
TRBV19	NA	CASSLSRDYEQYF
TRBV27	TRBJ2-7	CASRSGAAYEQYF
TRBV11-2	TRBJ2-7	CASSLGLAGYEQYF
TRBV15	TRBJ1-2	CATSRDWATALGYTF
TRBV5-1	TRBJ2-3	CASSYVSGATDTQYF
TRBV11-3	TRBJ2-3	CASSLGDTQYF
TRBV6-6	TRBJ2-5	CASSLLAGQGQETQYF
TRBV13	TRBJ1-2	CASSLRTGGSGYTF
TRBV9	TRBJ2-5	CASSPGTLGGTQYF
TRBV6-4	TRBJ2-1	CASSEGRRGLAGWSEQFF
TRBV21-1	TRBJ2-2	CASSKRWSSGSNTGELFF
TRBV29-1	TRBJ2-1	CSVEGFSGSPTKHGYNEQFF
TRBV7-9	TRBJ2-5	CASSLGREAETQYF
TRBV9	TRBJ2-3	CASSVATLGDTQYF
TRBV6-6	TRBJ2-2	CASSYSEKAGGELFF
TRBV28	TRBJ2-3	CASRPRGSTDTQYF
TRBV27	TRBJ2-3	CASNSQGARTDTQYF
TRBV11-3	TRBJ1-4	CASSHWEGMGEKLFF
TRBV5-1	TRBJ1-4	CASSLDISTNEKLFF
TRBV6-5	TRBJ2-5	CASRRQGGGETQYF
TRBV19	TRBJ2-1	CASSTSSAVSSYNEQFF
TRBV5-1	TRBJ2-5	CASTTGQFQETQYF
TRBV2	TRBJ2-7	CASSEALGDRVLDEQYF
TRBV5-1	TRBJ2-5	CASSRQGGETQYF
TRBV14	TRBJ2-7	CASSLRQYEQYF
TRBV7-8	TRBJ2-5	CASSLGASGTIETQYF
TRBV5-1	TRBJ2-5	CASSLWDSQETQYF
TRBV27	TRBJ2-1	CASTSRPAGSNEQFF
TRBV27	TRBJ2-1	CASSQDRVNEQFF
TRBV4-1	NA	CASSQARQGGSYEQYF
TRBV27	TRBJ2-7	CASRGQNIYEQYF
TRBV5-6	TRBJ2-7	CASSFGGPSSYEQYF